This T cell receptor beta chain was captured by sequencing in a study of T cell responses to AZD1222 COVID-19 vaccine. General study points: Among the donors, most were white British and more were female, and clonal diversity was possibly underestimated. Only 5 or 6 AZD1222 recipients tested seropositive at baseline.

The V gene lost 7 bases and the J gene lost 3 bases, with 16 bases spanning the gap. Germline V gives CDR1 LNHDA, CDR2 SQIVND (reference sequence). The CDR3 has 15 residues. Notes on this clone: What it binds is unknown.

The method was immunoSEQ multiplex PCR; TCRdb's version includes in-frame clones alone and lacks a portion of them. The top ten clones hold roughly 5.4% of a sample with 140,000 to 150,000 clones, around 90% of them seen once. The specimen comprised peripheral blood, sampled 28 days after the second dose of the MenACWY control vaccine. The gene calls are TRBV19 and TRBJ2-4, with D possibly TRBD1 on 5 matching bases. This sequence originates from an adult who received the MenACWY meningococcal vaccine as a control. The CDR3 loop is CASNPTVFDKNIQYF. The CDR3 DNA reads as TGTGCCAGTAATCCGACAGTGTTTGACAAAAACATTCAGTACTTC.